This T cell receptor beta chain was documented in a study of shared clonotypes between healthy human individuals. Study overall: Samples came from two female and a few male donors aged 18 to 49.

Regarding this clone: Its antigen is currently unknown.

CD45RO negativity and positive selection for CCR7 defined naive CD8 cells, a population that excluded terminally differentiated effector memory CD45RA+ cells. Points from the study as a whole: Clonotypes not shared had lower generation probabilities than those common to all four donors.

The protocol was immunoSEQ multiplex PCR, while the TCRdb copy is restricted to in-frame clones and leaves out a portion. The data contain 1.5 million to 2.5 million clones, roughly 95% of them singletons. There are 13 residues in the CDR3. Trimming took off 0 bases at V and 2 bases at J, with 5 bases between the two ends. The germline gives CDR1 SGHDN, CDR2 FVKESK. The sample taken for sequencing was naive CD8+ T cells sorted from blood. The chain carries TRBV14 and TRBJ2-7; no firm D call. The sequence was obtained from a man between 18 and 35 years old in good health. The CDR3 DNA is TGTGCCAGCAGCCAAGATCGCGCCTACGAGCAGTACTTC. Encoded protein: CASSQDRAYEQYF.